The TCR beta chain under discussion was sequenced for a study of blood T cell repertoires in COVID-19. About the research overall: Donors in the United States, Italy and Spain gave samples during acute or convalescent COVID-19. The cDNA or gDNA used as material had been derived from T cells, B-cell-depleted T cells, or PBMCs.

The V segment lost 1 base and the J segment 4 bases; nucleotides outside the gene matches: 17. CDR1 LNHNV and CDR2 YYDKDF come from the germline V gene (reference sequence). There are 21 residues in the CDR3. Per the original data handling: Researchers report that nucleated cell counts were estimated from reference gene primer amplification. The method was immunoSEQ multiplex PCR; TCRdb's version includes in-frame clones alone and lacks a portion of them. The DNA gave D and trimming, while V, J and clone size come from that table. This sample has 56,000 or so clones; over 75% occur once, and the top ten carry 9.5% to 13%.

V usage is TRBV15 and J usage is TRBJ2-1; TRBD2 agrees at 12 bases. Sequenced: peripheral blood. This TCR was recovered from a human donor in a cohort sampled during active COVID-19. In nucleotides, the CDR3 is TGTGCCACCAGCAGAGCCCGACTAGCGGGAGAAGTAGTGTCGGGATACAATGAGCAGTTCTTC. This gives the protein CATSRARLAGEVVSGYNEQFF.